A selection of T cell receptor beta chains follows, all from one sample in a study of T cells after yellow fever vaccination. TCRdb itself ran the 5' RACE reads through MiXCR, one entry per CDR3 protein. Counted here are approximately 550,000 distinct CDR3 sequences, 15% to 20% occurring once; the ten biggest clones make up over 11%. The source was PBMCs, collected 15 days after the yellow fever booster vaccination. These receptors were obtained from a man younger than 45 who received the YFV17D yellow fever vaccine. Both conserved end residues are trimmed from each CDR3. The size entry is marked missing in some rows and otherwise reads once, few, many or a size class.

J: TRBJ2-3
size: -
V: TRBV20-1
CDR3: SARGVTDTQY

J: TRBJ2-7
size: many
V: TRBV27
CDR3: ASSLSDRTYEQY

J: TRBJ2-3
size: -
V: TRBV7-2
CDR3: ASSYIVGDTQY

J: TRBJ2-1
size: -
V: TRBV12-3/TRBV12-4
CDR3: ASSFTSGRSNEQF

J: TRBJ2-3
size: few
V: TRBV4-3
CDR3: ASSQDLRTDTQY

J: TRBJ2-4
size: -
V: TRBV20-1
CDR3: SARDGSETKNIQY

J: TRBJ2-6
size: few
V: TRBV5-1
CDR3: ASSSRRPSGANVLT

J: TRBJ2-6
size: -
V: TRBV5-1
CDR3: ASSFRHAVSGANVLT

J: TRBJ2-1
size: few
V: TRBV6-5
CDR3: ASSSSYGPRSSYNEQF

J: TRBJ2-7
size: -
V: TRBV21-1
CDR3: ASSKAGPEQY

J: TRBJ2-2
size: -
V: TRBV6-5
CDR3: ASSYSTRAGGELF

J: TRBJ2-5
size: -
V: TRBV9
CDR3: ASSVAIPGQFGQETQY

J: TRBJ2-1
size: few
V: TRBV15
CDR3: ATSSQISYNEQF

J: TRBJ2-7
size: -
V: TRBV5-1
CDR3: ASSRVGNYPEQY

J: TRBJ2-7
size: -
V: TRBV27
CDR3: ASQTSGGSYEQY

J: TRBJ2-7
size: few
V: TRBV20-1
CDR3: SAREPSSYEQY

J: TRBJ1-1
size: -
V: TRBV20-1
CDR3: SADSTTGGRTEAF

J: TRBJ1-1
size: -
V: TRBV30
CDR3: AWDTGYTEAF

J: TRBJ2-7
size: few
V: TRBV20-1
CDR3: SARDRRLAGSAYEQY

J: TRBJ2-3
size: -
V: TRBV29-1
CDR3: SVQGDTDTQY

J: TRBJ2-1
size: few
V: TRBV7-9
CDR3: ASSLDGDGSRDEQF

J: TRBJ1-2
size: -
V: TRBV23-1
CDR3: ASSQSGTGDGYT

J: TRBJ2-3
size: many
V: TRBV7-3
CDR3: ASGQGNTDTQY

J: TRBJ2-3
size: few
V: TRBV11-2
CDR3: ASSSDPRDTQY